This T cell receptor (beta chain) comes out of a study of T cells in Graves' hyperthyroidism and ophthalmopathy. Study at large: Initial diagnosis, before any treatment, was when peripheral blood was collected. Notes on the study in general: Researchers found most expanded thyroid clonotypes above 0.001 in blood as well.

The diagnostic basis comprised clinical symptoms, serum thyroxine and TRAb, thyroid ultrasound and orbital computed tomography. Fresh peripheral blood, 7.5 to 10 ml, was the source of the PBMCs. Germline V gene data show CDR1 as SGHTA and CDR2 as FQGTGA. This CDR3 contains 16 residues. With 2 bases clipped from V and 0 bases from J, the junction kept 3 bases outside the gene matches. With regard to this clonotype: Antigen unknown.

Using RNA transcripts as the source, TCR beta CDR3 regions were amplified. TCR CDR3 underwent first-round RT-PCR with the HTBI primer set. TCRdb processed the multiplex PCR reads anew with MiXCR; each CDR3 protein has one entry. The sample lists about 480,000 distinct CDR3 sequences, 13% to 15% seen once, with 17% in the top ten. The TCR comes from a woman under 30 with Graves' hyperthyroidism. The chain carries TRBV7-3 and TRBJ2-3, with TRBD1 identical over 9 bases. Input material: blood. The CDR3 here is CASSLGDRASTDTQYF. Here the CDR3 DNA reads TGTGCCAGCAGCTTAGGGGACAGGGCTAGCACAGATACGCAGTATTTT.